This is a list of T cell receptor beta chains from one sample in a study of blood T cell repertoires in COVID-19. Method: immunoSEQ multiplex PCR; TCRdb's copy keeps in-frame clones and lacks some. The sample holds around 300,000 clones, more than 75% seen once. What was sequenced was peripheral blood. The receptors come from a man aged 50 to 60 with active or convalescent COVID-19. CDR3s include the opening cysteine and the closing phenylalanine or tryptophan. D genes are given only for firm matches. Where a row states a size, it is once, few, many or the class of an expanded clone; other rows omit it.

J gene: TRBJ2-7; clone size: -; D gene: TRBD1; V gene: TRBV7-9; CDR3 protein: CASSLGTGVREQYF; CDR3 DNA: TGTGCCAGCAGCTTAGGGACAGGGGTGCGGGAGCAGTACTTC
J gene: TRBJ1-6; clone size: -; D gene: TRBD1; V gene: TRBV19; CDR3 protein: CASSPTGDSPLHF; CDR3 DNA: TGTGCCAGTAGCCCGACAGGGGATTCACCCCTCCACTTT
J gene: TRBJ1-2; clone size: once; D gene: -; V gene: TRBV4-3; CDR3 protein: CASSQGRANYGYTF; CDR3 DNA: TGCGCCAGCAGCCAAGGCAGGGCTAACTATGGCTACACCTTC
J gene: TRBJ2-5; clone size: -; D gene: -; V gene: TRBV11-3; CDR3 protein: CASSPRTDGAQYF; CDR3 DNA: TGTGCCAGCAGCCCTCGGACGGACGGGGCCCAGTACTTC
J gene: TRBJ2-7; clone size: -; D gene: -; V gene: TRBV6-6; CDR3 protein: CASSYSRGAGYEQYF; CDR3 DNA: TGTGCCAGCAGTTACTCTCGGGGGGCAGGATACGAGCAGTACTTC
J gene: TRBJ2-3; clone size: -; D gene: TRBD1; V gene: TRBV9; CDR3 protein: CASSVVGTGGRLDTQYF; CDR3 DNA: TGTGCCAGCAGCGTAGTAGGGACAGGGGGCAGATTAGATACGCAGTATTTT
J gene: TRBJ2-3; clone size: -; D gene: TRBD2; V gene: TRBV13; CDR3 protein: CASSLRSGGTTDTQYF; CDR3 DNA: TGTGCCAGCAGCTTACGGAGCGGGGGAACGACAGATACGCAGTATTTT
J gene: TRBJ2-3; clone size: -; D gene: TRBD1; V gene: TRBV24-1; CDR3 protein: CATSGEGAVVGDTQYF; CDR3 DNA: TGTGCCACCAGTGGCGAGGGGGCAGTTGTGGGGGATACGCAGTATTTT
J gene: TRBJ2-7; clone size: -; D gene: TRBD1; V gene: TRBV7-2; CDR3 protein: CASSLGQPYIYEQYF; CDR3 DNA: TGTGCCAGCAGCTTGGGACAGCCTTATATTTACGAGCAGTACTTC
J gene: TRBJ1-6; clone size: -; D gene: -; V gene: TRBV7-2; CDR3 protein: CARRYSWPYSPLHF; CDR3 DNA: TGTGCCAGGCGGTACTCTTGGCCTTATTCACCCCTCCACTTT
J gene: TRBJ1-1; clone size: -; D gene: -; V gene: TRBV2; CDR3 protein: CASRFQGPNTEAFF; CDR3 DNA: TGTGCCAGCAGATTCCAGGGGCCGAACACTGAAGCTTTCTTT
J gene: TRBJ1-5; clone size: -; D gene: TRBD1; V gene: TRBV28; CDR3 protein: CASSLTPTGSGNQPQHF; CDR3 DNA: TGTGCCAGCAGTTTAACTCCGACAGGGTCGGGCAATCAGCCCCAGCATTTT
J gene: TRBJ2-7; clone size: -; D gene: -; V gene: TRBV24-1; CDR3 protein: CATMGGGRYEQYF; CDR3 DNA: TGTGCCACCATGGGGGGGGGCAGGTACGAGCAGTACTTC
J gene: TRBJ1-5; clone size: -; D gene: -; V gene: TRBV18; CDR3 protein: CASSPGQESQPQHF; CDR3 DNA: TGTGCCAGCTCACCAGGGCAGGAAAGTCAGCCCCAGCATTTT
J gene: TRBJ2-3; clone size: -; D gene: TRBD2; V gene: TRBV5-1; CDR3 protein: CASSPFGREDTDTQYF; CDR3 DNA: TGCGCCAGCAGCCCTTTTGGGCGGGAGGACACAGATACGCAGTATTTT
J gene: TRBJ2-5; clone size: -; D gene: -; V gene: TRBV29-1; CDR3 protein: CSVEAPGTQGGQETQYF; CDR3 DNA: TGCAGCGTTGAAGCCCCCGGGACCCAGGGAGGTCAAGAGACCCAGTACTTC
J gene: TRBJ1-5; clone size: -; D gene: TRBD1; V gene: TRBV14; CDR3 protein: CASSRWGQVPDQPQHF; CDR3 DNA: TGTGCCAGCAGCCGCTGGGGACAGGTTCCTGACCAGCCCCAGCATTTT
J gene: TRBJ1-5; clone size: -; D gene: -; V gene: TRBV28; CDR3 protein: CASSSYTRLYQPQHF; CDR3 DNA: TGTGCCAGCAGTTCTTACACCCGACTCTATCAGCCCCAGCATTTT
J gene: TRBJ1-1; clone size: -; D gene: -; V gene: TRBV3-1/TRBV3-2; CDR3 protein: CASSPRTDSLNTEAFF; CDR3 DNA: TGTGCCAGCAGCCCCCGCACTGACAGCCTGAACACTGAAGCTTTCTTT
J gene: TRBJ2-2; clone size: -; D gene: -; V gene: TRBV5-1; CDR3 protein: CASSLRGVGTGELFF; CDR3 DNA: TGCGCCAGCAGCTTGAGGGGCGTAGGCACCGGGGAGCTGTTTTTT
J gene: TRBJ2-3; clone size: once; D gene: TRBD1; V gene: TRBV7-3; CDR3 protein: CASSSDRADTQYF; CDR3 DNA: TGTGCCAGCAGCTCGGACAGGGCGGATACGCAGTATTTT
J gene: TRBJ1-2; clone size: -; D gene: TRBD1; V gene: TRBV11-2; CDR3 protein: CASSLGSGDRVYGYTF; CDR3 DNA: TGTGCCAGCAGCTTAGGGTCGGGGGACAGGGTCTATGGCTACACCTTC
J gene: TRBJ2-7; clone size: -; D gene: -; V gene: TRBV28; CDR3 protein: CASTLMGVSYEQYF; CDR3 DNA: TGTGCCAGCACCCTTATGGGAGTTTCCTACGAGCAGTACTTC
J gene: TRBJ2-2; clone size: -; D gene: TRBD2; V gene: TRBV29-1; CDR3 protein: CSVPGTSGTGELFF; CDR3 DNA: TGCAGCGTCCCCGGGACTAGCGGCACCGGGGAGCTGTTTTTT
J gene: TRBJ2-1; clone size: -; D gene: -; V gene: TRBV4-3; CDR3 protein: CASSQGVGTHNEQFF; CDR3 DNA: TGCGCCAGCAGCCAAGGGGTCGGGACTCACAATGAGCAGTTCTTC
J gene: TRBJ2-7; clone size: once; D gene: -; V gene: TRBV5-6; CDR3 protein: CASSLFGGRYYEQYF; CDR3 DNA: TGTGCCAGCAGCTTGTTCGGAGGGAGATACTACGAGCAGTACTTC
J gene: TRBJ2-5; clone size: -; D gene: -; V gene: TRBV5-1; CDR3 protein: CASSLIPGRETQYF; CDR3 DNA: TGCGCCAGCAGCTTGATCCCGGGTCGAGAGACCCAGTACTTC
J gene: TRBJ2-3; clone size: -; D gene: TRBD1; V gene: TRBV27; CDR3 protein: CASSFGTGSTDTQYF; CDR3 DNA: TGTGCCAGCAGTTTTGGGACAGGGTCCACAGATACGCAGTATTTT
J gene: TRBJ1-4; clone size: -; D gene: TRBD1; V gene: TRBV28; CDR3 protein: CASTTGQGWEKLFF; CDR3 DNA: TGTGCCAGCACCACCGGACAGGGCTGGGAAAAACTGTTTTTT